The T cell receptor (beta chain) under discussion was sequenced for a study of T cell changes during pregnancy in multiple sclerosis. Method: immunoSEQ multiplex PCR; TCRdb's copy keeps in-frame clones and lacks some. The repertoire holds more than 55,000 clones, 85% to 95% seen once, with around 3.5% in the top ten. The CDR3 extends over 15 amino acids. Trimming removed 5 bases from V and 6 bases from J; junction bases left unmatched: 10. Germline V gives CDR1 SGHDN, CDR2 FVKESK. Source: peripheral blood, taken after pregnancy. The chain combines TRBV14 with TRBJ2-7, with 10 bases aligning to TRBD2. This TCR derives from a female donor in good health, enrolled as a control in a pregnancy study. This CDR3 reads CASSIQLAGLPEQYF. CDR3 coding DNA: TGTGCCAGCAGCATTCAACTAGCGGGACTGCCCGAGCAGTACTTC.